The rows below give T cell receptor beta chains drawn from one sample of a study of cytomegalovirus exposure and HLA in healthy donors. Libraries were prepared by immunoSEQ multiplex PCR; TCRdb keeps only in-frame clonotypes and omits some of them. This sample has 75,000 to 95,000 clones; 63% occur once, and the top ten carry under 8%. Sample: PBMCs. The receptors here all came from a woman in her thirties in good health and CMV-seronegative. CDR3s include the opening cysteine and the closing phenylalanine or tryptophan.

v_call	j_call	cdr3_aa
TRBV7-2	TRBJ1-5	CASSLVGDRAQPQHF
TRBV7-6	TRBJ1-5	CASSPGLVSNQPQHF
TRBV5-1	TRBJ2-1	CASSALAGGLNEQFF
TRBV27	TRBJ2-7	CASSSSAGGEQYF
TRBV11-2	TRBJ1-6	CASSLAGYNSPLHF
TRBV28	TRBJ2-7	CASSPTSGRAAAQYF
TRBV9	TRBJ2-7	CASSVNAEGSYEQYF
TRBV6-1	TRBJ2-7	CASSVSSYEQYF
TRBV5-1	TRBJ1-6	CASSLAGTGDNSPLHF
TRBV2	TRBJ1-1	CASFTGTEAFF
TRBV9	TRBJ2-6	CASSVSMGQGLGSGANVLTF
TRBV19	TRBJ2-7	CASSPIGTGFYEQYF
TRBV2	TRBJ2-1	CASRTGLAGGRFFF
TRBV6-6	TRBJ1-2	CASSYLTAGRSGYTF
TRBV7-3	TRBJ2-1	CASSLTGGSNEQFF
TRBV28	TRBJ2-3	CASTLTDRRTDTQYF
TRBV20-1	TRBJ1-1	CSAPGQGSAFF
TRBV6-6	TRBJ1-2	CASSAEASYTF
TRBV2	TRBJ2-3	CASRSGQGSDTQYF
TRBV30	TRBJ2-1	CACPNERDTVTSGGRYNEQFF
TRBV29-1	TRBJ2-5	CSVLTTAGETQYF
TRBV27	TRBJ1-4	CASSLGVMGGPYEKLFF
TRBV18	TRBJ2-5	CASSPPSNRGQETQYF
TRBV7-9	TRBJ2-5	CASIKGGAWETQYF
TRBV5-4	TRBJ1-3	CASSLYGSGNTIYF
TRBV6-1	TRBJ2-3	CASSENRGISTDTQYF
TRBV6-5	TRBJ1-1	CASSYSQGDTEAFF
TRBV4-2	TRBJ2-3	CASSQPLGGLAGGDTQYF
TRBV7-8	TRBJ1-2	CASSLARNYGYTF
TRBV11-2	TRBJ1-1	CASSLWSGSEAFF
TRBV19	TRBJ2-1	CASSYWGPGSYNEQFF
TRBV28	TRBJ2-1	CASSFSGSGGVREQFF
TRBV7-9	TRBJ2-7	CASSLGASGGNEQYF
TRBV7-6	TRBJ2-5	CASSFGGRAVIQETQYF
TRBV5-1	TRBJ2-7	CASSLGRREQYF
TRBV19	TRBJ2-7	CASSPLGRGGSYEQYF
TRBV5-1	TRBJ1-2	CASSLGAGNGYTF
TRBV19	TRBJ1-2	CASSIQQGLYGYTF
TRBV6-5	TRBJ2-5	CASSYSTSEGMTQYF